The entry that follows covers one T cell receptor (beta chain) sequence. The CDR3 totals 11 residues. Germline V gene sequence: CDR1 DFQATT, CDR2 SNEGSKA (reference sequence). V shed 5 bases and J shed 15 bases, with 16 bases lying between them. This sample was taken from a study of blood T cell repertoires in COVID-19. Study processing details: By means of reference gene primer amplification, nucleated cell counts were estimated. The table came from immunoSEQ multiplex PCR; TCRdb's copy has only in-frame clones and leaves some out. The V and J calls and clone size come from that table; D and trimming were worked out from the DNA. The sample lists some 490,000 clones, 80% to 90% occurring once.

This receptor was taken from a woman between 55 and 75 years old who had recovered from COVID-19. Sequenced material: PBMCs or T cells enriched from blood (not recorded which). The gene calls are TRBV20-1 and TRBJ1-4; D is uncertain. The CDR3, as DNA: TGCAGTGCTTCGGGCCCCGGCGGGGTGTTTTTT. Translating it yields CSASGPGGVFF.